Below, 24 T cell receptor beta chains from the same sample are listed, as sequenced in a study of T cell responses to AZD1222 COVID-19 vaccine. Using immunoSEQ multiplex PCR, the repertoire was profiled, and TCRdb retains in-frame clones only, with some absent. The sample includes about 96,000 clones, around 90% of them seen just once. Sequenced material: peripheral blood, taken on day 0 of MenACWY control vaccination. The receptors here all came from an adult in good health.

The gene calls are TRBV6-5 and TRBJ1-5, with 11 bases matching TRBD1. CDR3 length: 14 residues. Germline V lookup: CDR1 MNHEY, CDR2 SVGAGI. J lost 7 bases, V lost 6 bases, and 5 bases had no gene match. CDR3 sequence: CASSQGQGVQPQHF. The CDR3 DNA follows: TGTGCCAGCAGCCAGGGACAGGGGGTGCAGCCCCAGCATTTT.

V and J are TRBV28 and TRBJ1-5; no clear D gene. The germline CDR1 and CDR2 sequences are MDHEN and SYDVKM. The ends were cut back, 1 base at V and 10 bases at J, with 8 bases in the middle. CDR3 length equals 12 residues. The CDR3 region is CASSLSLGPQHF. In nucleotides, the CDR3 is TGTGCCAGCAGTTTATCCTTGGGACCCCAGCATTTT.

The V gene is TRBV7-8, the J gene TRBJ1-5; D unresolved. In germline, CDR1 is SGHVS, CDR2 FQNEAQ. The CDR3 has 13 amino acids. Trimming removed 5 bases at V and 5 bases at J, with 10 bases between. This CDR3 is CASSRGPYQPQHF. CDR3 bases: TGTGCCAGCAGCAGAGGCCCCTATCAGCCCCAGCATTTT.

The chain has TRBV2 and TRBJ2-4; no reliable D call. This CDR3 contains 11 residues. Trimming took 2 bases from V and 15 from J, leaving 11 bases between them. Looked up from germline, CDR1 is SNHLY and CDR2 is FYNNEI. The CDR3 spells CASSETLHLYF. CDR3 in DNA: TGTGCCAGCAGTGAAACGTTGCATCTGTACTTC. Full variable domain (remainder filled in from reference TRBV2 and TRBJ2-4): EPEVTQTPSHQVTQMGQEVILRCVPISNHLYFYWYRQILGQKVEFLVSFYNNEISEKSEIFDDQFSVERPDGSNFTLKIRSTKLEDSAMYFCASSETLHLYFGAGTRLSVL.

V is TRBV2 and J is TRBJ2-6; either TRBD1 or TRBD2 may fit D (5 bases each). With 6 bases removed from V and 4 bases from J, the gap between germline ends came to 19 bases. CDR1 and CDR2 from the germline V gene are SNHLY and FYNNEI. This CDR3 has 17 residues. The CDR3 bases are TGTGCCAGCAGCCCTGGGGGTACTGGGCGCGGGGCCAACGTCCTGACTTTC. It yields the protein CASSPGGTGRGANVLTF. The full variable domain, in which reference TRBV2 and TRBJ2-6 provide the parts outside the CDR3, is EPEVTQTPSHQVTQMGQEVILRCVPISNHLYFYWYRQILGQKVEFLVSFYNNEISEKSEIFDDQFSVERPDGSNFTLKIRSTKLEDSAMYFCASSPGGTGRGANVLTFGAGSRLTVL.

CDR3 nucleotide sequence: TGTGCCAGCAGTCTATACAGGGGAGACGACGAGCAGTACTTC. Translated: CASSLYRGDDEQYF. This chain uses TRBV28 with TRBJ2-7; 7 bases are shared with TRBD1. This CDR3 has 14 amino acids. Per germline, CDR1 MDHEN and CDR2 SYDVKM. Losses at the gene ends were 5 bases for V and 5 bases for J; bases not matched to a gene: 9.

CDR3: CASSPSVRDNEQFF. In nucleotides, the CDR3 is TGTGCCAGCTCACCATCGGTCAGAGACAATGAGCAGTTCTTC. The rearrangement uses TRBV18 and TRBJ2-1, with no clear D. The CDR3 extends over 14 amino acids. The germline V gene has CDR1 KGHSH and CDR2 LQKENI. V dropped 2 bases and J dropped 5 bases, with 10 bases sitting between them.

The rearrangement uses TRBV7-9 and TRBJ2-2; possibly TRBD1 or TRBD2 for D (5 bases each). This CDR3 is 16 amino acids long. Germline CDR1 reads SEHNR; CDR2 reads FQNEAQ (reference sequence). V dropped 5 bases and J dropped 2 bases, with 15 bases sitting between them. CDR3 nucleotides: TGTGCCAGCAGCAGCGTGAGGGGCCCCAACACCGGGGAGCTGTTTTTT. Encoded protein: CASSSVRGPNTGELFF.

The rearrangement uses TRBV10-1 and TRBJ2-3; the D gene is possibly TRBD2 (5 bases). Germline V lookup: CDR1 WNHNN, CDR2 SYGVQD (reference sequence). V gave up 5 bases and J gave up 0 bases, with 12 bases separating them. The CDR3 extends over 15 amino acids. The CDR3 region is CASSQAGISTDTQYF. The CDR3 DNA sequence: TGCGCCAGCAGTCAAGCCGGGATTAGCACAGATACGCAGTATTTT.

This rearrangement joins TRBV20-1 to TRBJ1-1; 7 bases map to TRBD1. The germline V gene has CDR1 DFQATT and CDR2 SNEGSKA (reference sequence). The CDR3 has 15 amino acids. Trimming at V came to 3 bases and at J to 2 bases, leaving 9 bases not matched to a gene. CDR3: CSASPLGQANTEAFF. The CDR3 nucleotides read TGCAGTGCTAGTCCCCTCGGACAGGCTAACACTGAAGCTTTCTTT.

This chain joins TRBV5-1 and TRBJ1-2; D not resolved. CDR3 length: 13 residues. Trimming shortened V by 5 bases and J by 2 bases, and 10 bases separated the two germline ends. Germline V gives CDR1 SGHRS, CDR2 YFSETQ. CDR3 sequence: CASRRDGNYGYTF. The CDR3 nucleotides are TGCGCCAGCAGACGAGACGGAAACTATGGCTACACCTTC.

The chain combines TRBV15 with TRBJ2-7, with 8 bases matching TRBD2. Per the germline V gene, CDR1 is LNHNV and CDR2 is YYDKDF (reference sequence). This CDR3 comprises 15 residues. V lost 3 bases and J lost 4; bases outside the gene matches: 8. DNA of the CDR3: TGTGCCACCAGCAGGGAGACTAGCGAATCTTACGAGCAGTACTTC. Its translation is CATSRETSESYEQYF.

The V call is TRBV7-8, the J call TRBJ2-5, with 7 bases matching TRBD2. V lost 5 bases, J lost 5 bases, and 8 bases stayed unmatched. Germline V CDR1 and CDR2: SGHVS, FQNEAQ. This CDR3 is built from 14 residues. CDR3 amino acids: CASSPLTSTETQYF. In DNA form, the CDR3 reads TGTGCCAGCAGCCCTTTGACTAGCACGGAGACCCAGTACTTC.

The rearrangement links TRBV10-3 to TRBJ2-7, with TRBD2 identical over 10 bases. CDR3 length: 13 residues. Germline V gives CDR1 ENHRY, CDR2 SYGVKD. V dropped 7 bases and J dropped 5; count of bases not matched to a gene: 5. CDR3 protein: CAIKSGRADEQYF. CDR3 bases: TGTGCCATCAAAAGCGGGAGGGCCGACGAGCAGTACTTC.

V gene TRBV24-1 combines with J gene TRBJ2-2, with 8 bases fitting TRBD2. Germline CDR1 and CDR2: KGHDR and SFDVKD. J lost 1 base, V lost 4 bases, and 7 bases had no gene match. This CDR3 has 17 amino acids. CDR3 coding DNA: TGTGCCACCAGTGACCCTCGGGGGGGACGGAACACCGGGGAGCTGTTTTTT. This gives the protein CATSDPRGGRNTGELFF.

This chain connects TRBV11-3 to TRBJ2-2, with TRBD2 matching over 7 bases. This CDR3 has 17 amino acids. V lost 5 bases to trimming and J lost 4 bases; unmatched junction nucleotides: 13. The germline V gene has CDR1 SGHNT and CDR2 YENEEA. The chain's CDR3 is CASSPSSSGEPTGELFF. The CDR3 region has the DNA TGTGCCAGCAGCCCGAGTTCTAGCGGAGAACCCACCGGGGAGCTGTTTTTT.

The chain employs TRBV18 and TRBJ2-1; D assignment may be TRBD1 or TRBD2 (5 bases each). V was cut by 4 bases and J by 6 bases, with 16 bases left in between. This CDR3 comprises 15 residues. In germline, CDR1 is KGHSH, CDR2 LQKENI. The CDR3 sequence: CASSLGVGASNEQFF. The CDR3 bases are TGTGCCAGCTCACTGGGGGTCGGGGCATCCAATGAGCAGTTCTTC.

V usage is TRBV5-1 and J usage is TRBJ2-3; no reliable D call. This CDR3 region has 13 residues. Trimming shortened V by 2 bases and J by 5 bases, and 9 bases separated the two germline ends. Germline CDR1 and CDR2: SGHRS and YFSETQ. The CDR3 DNA follows: TGCGCCAGCAGCTTAGCCCCGGGAGATACGCAGTATTTT. Protein sequence: CASSLAPGDTQYF.

The chain combines TRBV5-1 with TRBJ2-7; 9 bases fit TRBD1. This CDR3 has 13 amino acids. The V gene's germline CDR1 is SGHRS and CDR2 YFSETQ. V dropped 4 bases and J dropped 6; count of bases not matched to a gene: 5. As DNA, the CDR3 is TGCGCCAGCAGCACCGGGACAGGGCGCGAGCAGTACTTC. Protein sequence: CASSTGTGREQYF.

The chain couples TRBV7-9 to TRBJ1-2, with a tentative D call TRBD1 (6 bases). Germline V gives CDR1 SEHNR, CDR2 FQNEAQ (reference sequence). V lost 5 bases to trimming and J lost 0 bases, with 16 bases between them. The CDR3 has 16 residues. Written as DNA, the CDR3 is TGTGCCAGCAGCCGATGGACAGCCCTTGCTAACTATGGCTACACCTTC. It codes for CASSRWTALANYGYTF.

The gene calls are TRBV5-1 and TRBJ2-1; 9 bases map to TRBD1. This CDR3 is 15 amino acids long. Trimming took 4 bases from V and 3 from J; bases not matched to a gene: 5. Looked up from germline, CDR1 is SGHRS and CDR2 is YFSETQ. CDR3 DNA sequence: TGCGCCAGCAGCCTTACAGGGGGCGGCTACAATGAGCAGTTCTTC. Protein: CASSLTGGGYNEQFF.

The gene calls are TRBV28 and TRBJ1-6, with no clear D. Deletions cut 2 bases from V and 7 bases from J, with 6 bases between. Germline CDR1 is MDHEN and CDR2 is SYDVKM. There are 13 residues in the CDR3. The DNA of the CDR3 is TGTGCCAGCAGTTTAGTATCGAATTCACCCCTCCACTTT. Amino acid sequence: CASSLVSNSPLHF.

This clone was found a few times. The V and J genes are TRBV18 and TRBJ2-6; no reliable D call. The germline V gene encodes CDR1 KGHSH and CDR2 LQKENI. V was shortened by 3 bases and J by 0 bases, with 0 bases between the two germline ends. The CDR3 loop spans 13 amino acids. The CDR3 is CASSPSGANVLTF. The DNA for the CDR3 is TGTGCCAGCTCACCCTCTGGGGCCAACGTCCTGACTTTC.

The chain uses TRBV7-2 and TRBJ2-5; D tentatively reads TRBD1 or TRBD2 (5 bases each). CDR1 and CDR2 (germline): SGHTA, FQGNSA. This CDR3 contains 13 residues. Trimming took 5 bases from V and 5 from J, leaving 12 bases between them. The CDR3 loop is CASSQGVGETQYF. The CDR3, as DNA: TGTGCCAGCAGCCAGGGAGTGGGGGAGACCCAGTACTTC.